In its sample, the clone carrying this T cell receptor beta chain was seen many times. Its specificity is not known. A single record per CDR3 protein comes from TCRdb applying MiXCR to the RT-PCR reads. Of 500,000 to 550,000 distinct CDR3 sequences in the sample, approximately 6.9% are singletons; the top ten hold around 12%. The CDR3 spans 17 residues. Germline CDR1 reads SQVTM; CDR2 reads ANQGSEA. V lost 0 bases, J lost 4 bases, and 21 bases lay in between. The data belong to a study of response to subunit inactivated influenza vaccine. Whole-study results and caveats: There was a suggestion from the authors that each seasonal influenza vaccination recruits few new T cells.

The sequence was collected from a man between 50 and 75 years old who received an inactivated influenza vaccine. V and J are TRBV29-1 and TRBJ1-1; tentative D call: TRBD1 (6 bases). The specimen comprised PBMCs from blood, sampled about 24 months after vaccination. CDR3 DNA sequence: TGCAGCGTTGAAGATCCCGGGACAACCAGACCAGGCACTGAAGCTTTCTTT. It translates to CSVEDPGTTRPGTEAFF.